The 16 T cell receptor beta chains in this list originate from one sample, sequenced in a study of blood T cell repertoires in COVID-19. Profiled with immunoSEQ multiplex PCR; TCRdb holds only in-frame clones, not every one. The table has 80,000 to 95,000 clones, roughly 80% seen once; the top ten hold approximately 15%. The specimen sequenced was peripheral blood. The receptors were sampled from a woman aged 80 or older with active or convalescent COVID-19.

The CDR3 DNA follows: TGTGCCAGCAGCTTGTGGGCAGCCTCTGGAAACACCATATATTTT. This gives the protein CASSLWAASGNTIYF. This sequence joins TRBV5-4 and TRBJ1-3; D call uncertain. The CDR3 totals 15 residues. Germline V gene data show CDR1 as SGHNT and CDR2 as YYREEE (reference sequence). V was shortened by 1 base and J by 0 bases, with 8 bases between the two germline ends.

This chain connects TRBV21-1 to TRBJ1-1. TRBV21-1 is assigned pseudogene status. The CDR3 covers 14 residues. The DNA for the CDR3 is TGTGCCAGCAGCAAACCCGGGCCGGGGAATGAAGCTTTCTTT. This sequence encodes CASSKPGPGNEAFF.

The CDR3 protein is CASSYGVASTDTQYF. In nucleotides, the CDR3 is TGTGCCAGCAGTTACGGGGTAGCGAGCACAGATACGCAGTATTTT. V usage is TRBV6-5 and J usage is TRBJ2-3, with a tentative D call TRBD2 (5 bases). The length of the CDR3 is 15 residues. Germline V gives CDR1 MNHEY, CDR2 SVGAGI. The V end was cut by 2 bases, the J end by 0 bases, with 9 bases between.

This rearrangement joins TRBV11-1 to TRBJ1-1; TRBD1 aligns across 7 bases. The CDR3 runs 16 residues. The V gene end was trimmed by 4 bases and the J gene end by 0 bases; junction bases not matched to a gene: 8. Germline-derived CDR1 and CDR2 are SGHAT and FQDESV (reference sequence). CDR3 sequence (DNA): TGTGCCAGCAGCTCCTCGACAGGGCGATTGAACACTGAAGCTTTCTTT. This translates into CASSSSTGRLNTEAFF.

This chain uses TRBV7-2 with TRBJ2-5; 14 positions agree with TRBD2. Trimming removed 6 bases from V and 2 bases from J; junction bases left unmatched: 2. This CDR3 has 15 amino acids. CDR1 SGHTA and CDR2 FQGNSA come from the germline V gene. CDR3 in DNA: TGTGCCAGCAGTTGGACTAGCGGGGGGCAAGAGACCCAGTACTTC. This sequence encodes CASSWTSGGQETQYF.

This rearrangement joins TRBV24-1 to TRBJ2-1; D gene unclear. This CDR3 comprises 14 residues. Germline CDR1 and CDR2: KGHDR and SFDVKD. The V gene lost 1 base and the J gene lost 8 bases, with 11 bases spanning the gap. This CDR3 is CATSDLSPRDEQFF. The CDR3 coding sequence is TGTGCCACCAGTGATTTATCCCCTCGGGATGAGCAGTTCTTC.

The CDR3, as DNA: TGCAGCGGGATGGCAGGCGAGCAGTACTTC. Translated: CSGMAGEQYF. This chain connects TRBV29-1 to TRBJ2-7; no reliable D call. CDR1 is SQVTM, CDR2 ANQGSEA, per germline. The CDR3 spans 10 residues. Trimming took off 7 bases at V and 6 bases at J, with 10 bases between the two ends.

The genes are TRBV4-3 and TRBJ1-1; 8 bases agree with TRBD1. The CDR3 is made up of 14 amino acids. V was clipped by 0 bases and J by 7 bases; unmatched bases: 4. Germline loops: CDR1 LGHNA, CDR2 YSLEER. The CDR3 DNA follows: TGCGCCAGCAGCCAAGATTGGGACAGGCTTGAAGCTTTCTTT. Its translation: CASSQDWDRLEAFF.

This sequence joins TRBV4-1 and TRBJ2-1, with 7 bases identical to TRBD1. The ends lost 5 bases at V and 3 bases at J; junction bases unmatched: 7. Germline V lookup: CDR1 MGHRA, CDR2 YSYEKL. This CDR3 has 15 residues. CDR3 bases: TGCGCCAGCAGCAAAAACGACAGGGTCTACAATGAGCAGTTCTTC. Translation: CASSKNDRVYNEQFF.

The chain uses TRBV7-6 and TRBJ1-2; D may be TRBD1 (6 bases). CDR3 length: 16 amino acids. Trimming removed 1 base from V and 1 base from J, with 13 bases in between. The germline gives CDR1 SGHVS, CDR2 FNYEAQ. Here the CDR3 reads CASSLGSGVDNYGYTF. CDR3 in DNA: TGTGCCAGCAGCTTAGGGTCAGGGGTTGATAACTATGGCTACACCTTC.

This sequence joins TRBV27 and TRBJ2-7; D may be TRBD2 (7 bases). This CDR3 is 15 amino acids long. Germline CDR1 MNHEY, CDR2 SMNVEV (reference sequence). Trimming cost V 2 bases and J 0 bases, with 11 bases left between them. The chain's CDR3 is CASSLLADSSYEQYF. CDR3 bases: TGTGCCAGCAGTTTACTAGCGGACAGCTCCTACGAGCAGTACTTC.

This rearrangement joins TRBV9 to TRBJ2-1, with 9 bases aligning to TRBD1. CDR1 SGDLS and CDR2 YYNGEE come from the germline V gene. The length of the CDR3 is 15 residues. The V segment lost 5 bases and the J segment 3 bases; nucleotides outside the gene matches: 6. In DNA, the CDR3 is TGTGCCAGCAGAGAGACAGGGGGTGGCTACAATGAGCAGTTCTTC. Translated, it gives CASRETGGGYNEQFF. The entire variable domain, with the rest obtained from reference TRBV9 and TRBJ2-1, is as follows: DSGVTQTPKHLITATGQRVTLRCSPRSGDLSVYWYQQSLDQGLQFLIQYYNGEERAKGNILERFSAQQFPDLHSELNLSSLELGDSALYFCASRETGGGYNEQFFGPGTRLTVL.

The chain employs TRBV30 and TRBJ1-1; possible D gene TRBD1, 5 bases. V was pared by 0 bases and J by 1 base, with 12 bases between. The CDR3 loop spans 15 amino acids. Germline V gene data show CDR1 as GTSNPN and CDR2 as SVGIG (reference sequence). CDR3 sequence reads: CAWSVGGAANTEAFF. The CDR3 DNA sequence: TGTGCCTGGAGTGTAGGAGGGGCAGCGAACACTGAAGCTTTCTTT.

The chain is built from TRBV5-1 and TRBJ2-3, with 7 nucleotides matching TRBD2. Germline V gene sequence: CDR1 SGHRS, CDR2 YFSETQ. The CDR3 is 16 residues long. After removal of 6 bases from V and 5 bases from J, the junction contained 15 bases not matched to a gene. Written as DNA, the CDR3 is TGCGCCAGCACCCCCGGCCCCGCGGGAGAGGTAGATACGCAGTATTTT. It yields the protein CASTPGPAGEVDTQYF.

A single count supports this clone. The rearrangement joins TRBV7-9 to TRBJ2-7; D is undetermined. Germline V lookup: CDR1 SEHNR, CDR2 FQNEAQ (reference sequence). Trimming removed 2 bases from V and 0 bases from J, with 8 bases in between. The CDR3 is 14 amino acids. CDR3 DNA: TGTGCCAGCAGCTTACTACAGAGCTCCTACGAGCAGTACTTC. Translated: CASSLLQSSYEQYF.

This chain uses TRBV20-1 with TRBJ1-2; 7 nucleotides agree with TRBD1. CDR1 is DFQATT, CDR2 SNEGSKA, per germline (reference sequence). The V segment lost 6 bases and the J segment 3 bases; nucleotides outside the gene matches: 1. The CDR3 extends over 11 amino acids. The CDR3 is CSAGTDYGYTF. CDR3 DNA: TGCAGTGCCGGGACAGACTATGGCTACACCTTC.